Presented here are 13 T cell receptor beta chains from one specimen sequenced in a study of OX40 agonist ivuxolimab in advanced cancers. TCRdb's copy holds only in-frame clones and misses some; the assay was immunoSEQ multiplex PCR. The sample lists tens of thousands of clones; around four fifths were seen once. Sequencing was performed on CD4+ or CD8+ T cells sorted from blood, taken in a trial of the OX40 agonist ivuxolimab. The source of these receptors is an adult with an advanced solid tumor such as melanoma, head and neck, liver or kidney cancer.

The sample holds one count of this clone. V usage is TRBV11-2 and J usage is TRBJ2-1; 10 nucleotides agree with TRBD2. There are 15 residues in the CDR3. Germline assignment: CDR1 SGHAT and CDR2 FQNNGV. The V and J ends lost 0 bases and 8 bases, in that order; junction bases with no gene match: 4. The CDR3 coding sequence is TGTGCCAGCAGCTTAGAATTAGCGGGAGGTTATGAGCAGTTCTTC. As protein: CASSLELAGGYEQFF.

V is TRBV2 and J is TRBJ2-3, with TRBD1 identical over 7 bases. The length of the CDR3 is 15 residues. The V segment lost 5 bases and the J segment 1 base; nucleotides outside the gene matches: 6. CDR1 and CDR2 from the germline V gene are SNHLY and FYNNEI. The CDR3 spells CASSPDRTRTDTQYF. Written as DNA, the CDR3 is TGTGCCAGCAGTCCGGACAGGACTCGCACAGATACGCAGTATTTT.

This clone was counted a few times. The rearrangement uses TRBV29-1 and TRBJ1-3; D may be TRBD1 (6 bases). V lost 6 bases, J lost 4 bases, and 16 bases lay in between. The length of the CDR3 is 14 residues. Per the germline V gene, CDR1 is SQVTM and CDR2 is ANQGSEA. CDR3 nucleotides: TGCAGCGTGCGGGGCACAGGGTGGGGAAACACCATATATTTT. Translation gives CSVRGTGWGNTIYF.

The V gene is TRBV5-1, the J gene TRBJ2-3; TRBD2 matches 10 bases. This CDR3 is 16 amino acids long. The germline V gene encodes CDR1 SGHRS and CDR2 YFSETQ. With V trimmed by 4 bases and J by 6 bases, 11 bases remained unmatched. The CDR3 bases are TGCGCCAGCAGCCCCCAAGCGGGGGGGCCGGGGGATACGCAGTATTTT. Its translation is CASSPQAGGPGDTQYF. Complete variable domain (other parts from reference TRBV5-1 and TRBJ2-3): KAGVTQTPRYLIKTRGQQVTLSCSPISGHRSVSWYQQTPGQGLQFLFEYFSETQRNKGNFPGRFSGRQFSNSRSEMNVSTLELGDSALYLCASSPQAGGPGDTQYFGPGTRLTVL.

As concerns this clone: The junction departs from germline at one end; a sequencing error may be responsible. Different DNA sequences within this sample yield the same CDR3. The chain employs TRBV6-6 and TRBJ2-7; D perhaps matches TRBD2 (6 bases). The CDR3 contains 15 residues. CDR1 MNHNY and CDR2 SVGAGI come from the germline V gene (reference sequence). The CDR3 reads CASSYGSSVGYEQYF. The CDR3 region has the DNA TGTGCCAGCAGTTACGGATCTAGCGTGGGATACGAGCAATACTTC.

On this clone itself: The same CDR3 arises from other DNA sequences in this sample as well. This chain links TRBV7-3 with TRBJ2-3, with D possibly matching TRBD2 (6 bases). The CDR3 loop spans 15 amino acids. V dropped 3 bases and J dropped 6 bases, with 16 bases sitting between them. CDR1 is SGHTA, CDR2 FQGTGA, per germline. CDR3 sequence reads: CASSFAGLLLDTQYF. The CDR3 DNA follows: TGTGCCAGCAGCTTCGCGGGACTCCTTTTGGATACGCAGTATTTT.

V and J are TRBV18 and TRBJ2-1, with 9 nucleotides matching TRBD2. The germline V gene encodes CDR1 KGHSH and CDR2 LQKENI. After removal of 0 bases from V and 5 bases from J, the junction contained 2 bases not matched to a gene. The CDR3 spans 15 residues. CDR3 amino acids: CASSPPGLANNEQFF. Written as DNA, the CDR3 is TGTGCCAGCTCACCACCGGGACTAGCTAACAATGAGCAGTTCTTC.

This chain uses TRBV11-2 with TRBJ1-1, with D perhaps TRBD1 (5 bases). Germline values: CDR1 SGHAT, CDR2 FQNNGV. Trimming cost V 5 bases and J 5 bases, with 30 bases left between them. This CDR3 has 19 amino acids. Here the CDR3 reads CASSQLVRQLRGGRTEAFF. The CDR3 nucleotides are TGTGCCAGCAGCCAATTAGTCCGACAGCTCCGAGGAGGGCGGACTGAAGCTTTCTTT.

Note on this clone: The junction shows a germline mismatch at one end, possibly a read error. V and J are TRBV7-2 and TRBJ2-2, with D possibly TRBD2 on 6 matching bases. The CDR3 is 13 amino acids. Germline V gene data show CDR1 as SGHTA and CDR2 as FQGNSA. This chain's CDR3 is CASGFGGPGELFF. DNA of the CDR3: TGTGCCAGCGGCTTTGGAGGGCCCGGGGAGCTGTTTTTT.

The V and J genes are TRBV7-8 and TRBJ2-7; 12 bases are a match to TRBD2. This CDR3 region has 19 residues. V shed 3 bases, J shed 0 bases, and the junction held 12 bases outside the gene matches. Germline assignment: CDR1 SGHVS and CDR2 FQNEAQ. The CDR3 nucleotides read TGTGCCAGCAGCTTTCCGAGGACTAGCGGGGACTTTAGCTCCTACGAGCAGTACTTC. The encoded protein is CASSFPRTSGDFSSYEQYF.

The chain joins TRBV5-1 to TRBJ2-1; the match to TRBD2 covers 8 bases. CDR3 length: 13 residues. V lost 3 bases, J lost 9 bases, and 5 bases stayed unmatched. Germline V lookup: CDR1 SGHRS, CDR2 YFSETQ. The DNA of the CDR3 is TGCGCCAGCAGCTCGGGGGGGTCCAGTGAGCAGTTCTTC. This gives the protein CASSSGGSSEQFF.

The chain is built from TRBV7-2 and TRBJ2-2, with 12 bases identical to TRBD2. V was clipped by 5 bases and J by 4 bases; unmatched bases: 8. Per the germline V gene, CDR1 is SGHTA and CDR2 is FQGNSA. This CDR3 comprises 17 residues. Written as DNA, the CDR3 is TGTGCCAGCAGCGGGCCAGGACTAGCGGGAAGCACCGGGGAGCTGTTTTTT. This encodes CASSGPGLAGSTGELFF.

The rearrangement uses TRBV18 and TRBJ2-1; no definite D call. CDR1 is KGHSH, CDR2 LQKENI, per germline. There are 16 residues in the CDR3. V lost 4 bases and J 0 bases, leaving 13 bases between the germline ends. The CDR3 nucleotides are TGTGCCAGCTCACAGATGGGCGGAAGCTCCTACAATGAGCAGTTCTTC. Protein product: CASSQMGGSSYNEQFF.